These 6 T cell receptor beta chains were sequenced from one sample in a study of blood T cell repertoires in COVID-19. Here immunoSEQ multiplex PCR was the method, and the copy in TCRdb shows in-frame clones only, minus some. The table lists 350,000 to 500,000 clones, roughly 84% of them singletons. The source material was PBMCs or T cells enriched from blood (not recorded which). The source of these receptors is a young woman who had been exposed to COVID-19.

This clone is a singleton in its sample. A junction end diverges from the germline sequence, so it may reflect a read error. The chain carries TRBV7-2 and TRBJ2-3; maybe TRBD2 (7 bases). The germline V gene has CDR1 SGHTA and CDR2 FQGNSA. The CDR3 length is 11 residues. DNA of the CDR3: TGTGCCAGCAGTTTGAGGGGGGGCTCGGATTTT. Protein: CASSLRGGSDF.

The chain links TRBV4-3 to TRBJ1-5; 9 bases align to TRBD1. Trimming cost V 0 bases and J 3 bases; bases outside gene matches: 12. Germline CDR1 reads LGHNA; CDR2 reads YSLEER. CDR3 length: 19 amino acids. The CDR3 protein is CASSQDLSRRTGDNQPQHF. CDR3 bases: TGCGCCAGCAGCCAAGATCTCTCTCGGCGGACAGGGGACAATCAGCCCCAGCATTTT.

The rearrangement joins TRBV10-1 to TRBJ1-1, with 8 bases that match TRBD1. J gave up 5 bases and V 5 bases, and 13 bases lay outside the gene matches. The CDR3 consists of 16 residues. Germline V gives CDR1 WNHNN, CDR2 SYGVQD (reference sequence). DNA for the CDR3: TGCGCCAGCAGTATCCGGGACAGGCCGGATAAAACTGAAGCTTTCTTT. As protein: CASSIRDRPDKTEAFF.

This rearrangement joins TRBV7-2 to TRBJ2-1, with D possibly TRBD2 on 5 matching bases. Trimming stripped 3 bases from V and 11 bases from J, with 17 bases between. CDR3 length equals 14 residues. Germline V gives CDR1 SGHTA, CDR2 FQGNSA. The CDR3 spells CASSFNPELEKQFF. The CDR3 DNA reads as TGTGCCAGCAGCTTTAACCCCGAACTAGAAAAGCAGTTCTTC.

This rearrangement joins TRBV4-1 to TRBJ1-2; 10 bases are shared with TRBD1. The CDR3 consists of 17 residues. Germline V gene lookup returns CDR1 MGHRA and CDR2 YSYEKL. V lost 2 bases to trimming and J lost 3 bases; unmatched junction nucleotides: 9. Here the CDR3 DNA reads TGCGCCAGCAGCCAATCCCGGGACAGGGGATCTGACTATGGCTACACCTTC. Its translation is CASSQSRDRGSDYGYTF.

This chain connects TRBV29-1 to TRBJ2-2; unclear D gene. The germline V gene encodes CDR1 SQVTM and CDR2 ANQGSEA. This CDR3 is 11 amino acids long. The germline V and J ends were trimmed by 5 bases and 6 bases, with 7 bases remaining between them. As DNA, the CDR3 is TGCAGCGTTACGTCGGCCGGGGAGCTGTTTTTT. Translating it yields CSVTSAGELFF.